The table lists the clone carrying this T cell receptor (beta chain) with many counts. Its specificity is not known. The data were taken from a study of response to subunit inactivated influenza vaccine. Study findings and constraints: T cells newly recruited by each seasonal influenza vaccination are few, the authors suggested.

CDR1 and CDR2 from the germline V gene are SGHRS and YFSETQ. V was shortened by 4 bases and J by 2 bases, with 12 bases between the two germline ends. CDR3 length equals 14 residues. TCRdb fed the RT-PCR reads into MiXCR, producing one record per CDR3 protein. Of almost 250,000 distinct CDR3 sequences in the sample, about 12% are singletons; the top ten hold approximately 8.3%. The sequence was obtained from a man aged 45-65 years who received an inactivated influenza vaccine. The source was non-naive T cells sorted from PBMCs, collected around 15 days before vaccination. The chain recombines TRBV5-1 with TRBJ1-2; D is uncertain. CDR3 coding DNA: TGCGCCAGCAGCCCCGAGAAGATAAACTATGGCTACACCTTC. Translated, it gives CASSPEKINYGYTF.